A single TCR beta chain is shown here with its context. The entry originates in a study of shared clonotypes between healthy human individuals. The germline V and J ends were trimmed by 1 base and 3 bases, with 7 bases remaining between them. Germline CDR1 and CDR2: MNHNS and SASEGT. The CDR3 extends over 14 amino acids. Here immunoSEQ multiplex PCR was the method, and the copy in TCRdb shows in-frame clones only, minus some. The sample consists of approximately 320,000 clones, over 65% of them appearing once. The chain joins TRBV6-1 to TRBJ2-4; tentative D call: TRBD1 (5 bases). The TCR originated in a man younger than 45 in good health. Sample: memory CD4+ T cells sorted from blood. As for subset: CD45RA-negative fraction. Here the CDR3 reads CASSEDRFKNIQYF. As DNA, the CDR3 is TGTGCCAGCAGTGAAGACAGGTTCAAAAACATTCAGTACTTC.